These T cell receptor beta chains were read from a single sample in a study of cytomegalovirus exposure and HLA in healthy donors. TCRdb's copy holds only in-frame clones and misses some; the assay was immunoSEQ multiplex PCR. The repertoire holds about 85,000 clones, with around 77% as singletons. The sample consisted of PBMCs. The source is a boy between 10 and 17 years old in good health and CMV-seronegative. The CDR3 runs from the conserved cysteine through the conserved F or W. D genes are given only for firm matches. For some rows the clone size is stated as once, few or many, or as a class when expanded; others skip it.

clone size: few
J gene: TRBJ2-7
V gene: TRBV28
D gene: TRBD2
CDR3 protein: CASTSTSGGLSSYEQYF
CDR3 DNA: TGTGCCAGCACCTCGACTAGCGGGGGCCTCAGCTCCTACGAGCAGTACTTC

clone size: -
J gene: TRBJ2-7
V gene: TRBV5-6
D gene: -
CDR3 protein: CASSDYRYEQYF
CDR3 DNA: TGTGCCAGCAGCGATTACAGGTACGAGCAGTACTTC

clone size: few
J gene: TRBJ2-1
V gene: TRBV19
D gene: -
CDR3 protein: CASSIFPGVYNEQFF
CDR3 DNA: TGTGCCAGTAGTATCTTCCCGGGAGTCTACAATGAGCAGTTCTTC

clone size: -
J gene: TRBJ1-5
V gene: TRBV4-1
D gene: TRBD1
CDR3 protein: CASSHGPGQGAGPQHF
CDR3 DNA: TGCGCCAGCAGCCATGGTCCCGGACAGGGGGCAGGGCCCCAGCATTTT

clone size: -
J gene: TRBJ1-1
V gene: TRBV9
D gene: TRBD1
CDR3 protein: CASSARLTQGAGGPEAFF
CDR3 DNA: TGTGCCAGCAGCGCCCGACTCACACAGGGGGCTGGGGGCCCTGAAGCTTTCTTT

clone size: -
J gene: TRBJ2-2
V gene: TRBV6-4
D gene: -
CDR3 protein: CASRPTVTGELFF
CDR3 DNA: TGTGCCAGCAGACCGACTGTGACCGGGGAGCTGTTTTTT

clone size: -
J gene: TRBJ2-6
V gene: TRBV2
D gene: -
CDR3 protein: CASSVGHSGANVLTF
CDR3 DNA: TGTGCCAGCAGTGTAGGACACTCTGGGGCCAACGTCCTGACTTTC

clone size: -
J gene: TRBJ2-5
V gene: TRBV27
D gene: TRBD1
CDR3 protein: CASSLSGGGETQYF
CDR3 DNA: TGTGCCAGCAGTTTATCAGGGGGCGGCGAGACCCAGTACTTC

clone size: -
J gene: TRBJ1-1
V gene: TRBV30
D gene: -
CDR3 protein: CAWQTYRNTEAFF
CDR3 DNA: TGTGCCTGGCAAACCTACAGGAACACTGAAGCTTTCTTT

clone size: -
J gene: TRBJ1-2
V gene: TRBV6-5
D gene: -
CDR3 protein: CASRSPRQDYGYTF
CDR3 DNA: TGTGCCAGCAGATCCCCGAGACAAGACTATGGCTACACCTTC

clone size: -
J gene: TRBJ1-2
V gene: TRBV7-2
D gene: -
CDR3 protein: CASSLMGAYGYTF
CDR3 DNA: TGTGCCAGCAGCTTAATGGGGGCCTATGGCTACACCTTC

clone size: -
J gene: TRBJ2-7
V gene: TRBV7-2
D gene: TRBD1
CDR3 protein: CASSSEGQGGLIYEQYF
CDR3 DNA: TGTGCCAGCAGCTCTGAGGGACAGGGGGGATTGATCTACGAGCAGTACTTC

clone size: -
J gene: TRBJ2-5
V gene: TRBV7-2
D gene: TRBD2
CDR3 protein: CASSSPGLAGGPGETQYF
CDR3 DNA: TGTGCCAGCAGCTCTCCGGGACTAGCGGGGGGGCCGGGCGAGACCCAGTACTTC

clone size: -
J gene: TRBJ1-1
V gene: TRBV29-1
D gene: TRBD1
CDR3 protein: CSVEFEDRETEAFF
CDR3 DNA: TGCAGCGTTGAATTTGAGGACAGGGAGACTGAAGCTTTCTTT

clone size: -
J gene: TRBJ2-3
V gene: TRBV5-6
D gene: TRBD2
CDR3 protein: CASSMGRVVDTQYF
CDR3 DNA: TGTGCCAGCAGTATGGGGAGGGTGGTAGATACGCAGTATTTT

clone size: once
J gene: TRBJ1-3
V gene: TRBV7-8
D gene: TRBD1
CDR3 protein: CASSLAQGAEGNTIYF
CDR3 DNA: TGTGCCAGCAGCTTAGCACAGGGGGCAGAAGGAAACACCATATATTTT

clone size: -
J gene: TRBJ2-5
V gene: TRBV27
D gene: -
CDR3 protein: CASSSQGWATQYF
CDR3 DNA: TGTGCCAGCAGTTCTCAGGGGTGGGCGACCCAGTACTTC

clone size: -
J gene: TRBJ2-7
V gene: TRBV13
D gene: TRBD2
CDR3 protein: CASSSTLAGGFEQYF
CDR3 DNA: TGTGCCAGCAGCTCAACCTTAGCGGGAGGATTCGAGCAGTACTTC

clone size: -
J gene: TRBJ2-7
V gene: TRBV29-1
D gene: TRBD1
CDR3 protein: CSVEETGTGVSYEQYF
CDR3 DNA: TGCAGCGTTGAAGAGACCGGGACAGGGGTTTCCTACGAGCAGTACTTC

clone size: -
J gene: TRBJ2-7
V gene: TRBV30
D gene: -
CDR3 protein: CAWTESSYEQYF
CDR3 DNA: TGTGCCTGGACAGAATCGTCCTACGAGCAGTACTTC

clone size: few
J gene: TRBJ2-1
V gene: TRBV12-5
D gene: -
CDR3 protein: CASGPGQYNEQFF
CDR3 DNA: TGTGCTAGTGGTCCCGGACAGTACAATGAGCAGTTCTTC

clone size: -
J gene: TRBJ2-3
V gene: TRBV19
D gene: TRBD1
CDR3 protein: CASRDRVGDTQYF
CDR3 DNA: TGTGCCAGTAGGGACAGGGTGGGGGATACGCAGTATTTT

clone size: -
J gene: TRBJ1-2
V gene: TRBV11-1
D gene: -
CDR3 protein: CASSSTQVNYGYTF
CDR3 DNA: TGTGCCAGCAGCTCCACACAGGTTAACTATGGCTACACCTTC

clone size: -
J gene: TRBJ1-2
V gene: TRBV6-5
D gene: -
CDR3 protein: CASIGANYGYTF
CDR3 DNA: TGTGCCAGCATTGGAGCTAACTATGGCTACACCTTC

clone size: -
J gene: TRBJ2-1
V gene: TRBV10-1
D gene: TRBD1
CDR3 protein: CASSDTGTGAYNEQFF
CDR3 DNA: TGCGCCAGCAGTGATACCGGGACAGGGGCCTACAATGAGCAGTTCTTC

clone size: -
J gene: TRBJ2-1
V gene: TRBV25-1
D gene: -
CDR3 protein: CASSHTGAGPYNEQFF
CDR3 DNA: TGTGCCAGCAGTCATACGGGAGCCGGACCCTACAATGAGCAGTTCTTC

clone size: -
J gene: TRBJ1-1
V gene: TRBV4-1
D gene: -
CDR3 protein: CASSHSGQPEAFF
CDR3 DNA: TGCGCCAGCAGCCATTCAGGACAGCCTGAAGCTTTCTTT

clone size: -
J gene: TRBJ1-2
V gene: TRBV27
D gene: -
CDR3 protein: CASSPTGGLYGYTF
CDR3 DNA: TGTGCCAGCAGTCCTACGGGGGGGCTCTATGGCTACACCTTC

clone size: -
J gene: TRBJ1-5
V gene: TRBV7-2
D gene: -
CDR3 protein: CASSLMSGYSNQPQHF
CDR3 DNA: TGTGCCAGCAGCTTAATGTCCGGTTATAGCAATCAGCCCCAGCATTTT

clone size: once
J gene: TRBJ1-1
V gene: TRBV7-6
D gene: -
CDR3 protein: CASSRGGTEAFF
CDR3 DNA: TGTGCCAGCTCAAGGGGTGGGACTGAAGCTTTCTTT

clone size: -
J gene: TRBJ1-2
V gene: TRBV7-5
D gene: -
CDR3 protein: CARLNYGYTF
CDR3 DNA: TGTGCGAGACTAAACTATGGCTACACCTTC

clone size: once
J gene: TRBJ2-2
V gene: TRBV5-4
D gene: TRBD2
CDR3 protein: CASSPRTSGRMGNGGELFF
CDR3 DNA: TGTGCCAGCAGCCCTCGGACTAGCGGGAGAATGGGGAACGGCGGGGAGCTGTTTTTT

clone size: few
J gene: TRBJ1-1
V gene: TRBV6-7
D gene: TRBD1
CDR3 protein: CASRRDREGTEAFF
CDR3 DNA: TGTGCCAGCAGAAGGGACAGGGAGGGTACTGAAGCTTTCTTT

clone size: -
J gene: TRBJ2-7
V gene: TRBV19
D gene: -
CDR3 protein: CASSNGFYEQYF
CDR3 DNA: TGTGCCAGTAGTAACGGTTTCTACGAGCAGTACTTC

clone size: -
J gene: TRBJ2-1
V gene: TRBV30
D gene: TRBD2
CDR3 protein: CAWSREVVWASGDYNEQFF
CDR3 DNA: TGTGCCTGGAGCCGTGAGGTGGTTTGGGCTAGCGGGGACTACAATGAGCAGTTCTTC

clone size: -
J gene: TRBJ1-2
V gene: TRBV4-2
D gene: -
CDR3 protein: CASSQVPAIYGYTF
CDR3 DNA: TGTGCCAGCAGCCAAGTCCCCGCGATCTATGGCTACACCTTC

clone size: -
J gene: TRBJ2-5
V gene: TRBV10-1
D gene: -
CDR3 protein: CASQGAGETQYF
CDR3 DNA: TGCGCCAGCCAAGGAGCAGGGGAGACCCAGTACTTC

clone size: -
J gene: TRBJ2-7
V gene: TRBV9
D gene: TRBD2
CDR3 protein: CASSLGTRLVYEQYF
CDR3 DNA: TGTGCCAGCAGCTTAGGGACTAGGTTAGTCTACGAGCAGTACTTC

clone size: -
J gene: TRBJ1-6
V gene: TRBV9
D gene: -
CDR3 protein: CASSVGADNSPLHF
CDR3 DNA: TGTGCCAGCAGCGTAGGGGCAGATAATTCACCCCTCCACTTT

clone size: -
J gene: TRBJ2-3
V gene: TRBV29-1
D gene: TRBD2
CDR3 protein: CSVARLAGGPTDTQYF
CDR3 DNA: TGCAGCGTTGCCCGTTTAGCGGGAGGGCCAACAGATACGCAGTATTTT

clone size: -
J gene: TRBJ1-2
V gene: TRBV14
D gene: -
CDR3 protein: CASSQEGRAYYGYTF
CDR3 DNA: TGTGCCAGCAGCCAAGAGGGCAGGGCTTACTATGGCTACACCTTC

clone size: -
J gene: TRBJ2-3
V gene: TRBV28
D gene: -
CDR3 protein: CASTQIEYTDTQYF
CDR3 DNA: TGTGCCAGCACACAGATCGAATACACAGATACGCAGTATTTT

clone size: -
J gene: TRBJ2-7
V gene: TRBV6-5
D gene: -
CDR3 protein: CASSADMEFREQYF
CDR3 DNA: TGTGCCAGCAGTGCGGACATGGAGTTTCGTGAGCAGTACTTC

clone size: -
J gene: TRBJ1-2
V gene: TRBV29-1
D gene: TRBD1
CDR3 protein: CSARDRGEANYGYTF
CDR3 DNA: TGCAGCGCCCGGGACAGGGGGGAGGCTAACTATGGCTACACCTTC

clone size: -
J gene: TRBJ1-5
V gene: TRBV2
D gene: -
CDR3 protein: CASSGVSDTNQPQHF
CDR3 DNA: TGTGCCAGCAGTGGCGTTTCGGACACTAATCAGCCCCAGCATTTT

clone size: -
J gene: TRBJ2-5
V gene: TRBV9
D gene: TRBD2
CDR3 protein: CASSVVSGGAETQYF
CDR3 DNA: TGTGCCAGCAGCGTAGTTAGCGGGGGAGCGGAGACCCAGTACTTC

clone size: -
J gene: TRBJ1-5
V gene: TRBV5-1
D gene: TRBD1
CDR3 protein: CASSDRGYRKVRPQHF
CDR3 DNA: TGCGCCAGCAGCGACAGGGGGTACCGTAAGGTCCGGCCCCAGCATTTT

clone size: -
J gene: TRBJ2-7
V gene: TRBV28
D gene: TRBD2
CDR3 protein: CASSSLAGPTYEQYF
CDR3 DNA: TGTGCCAGCAGTTCCCTAGCGGGGCCGACCTACGAGCAGTACTTC

clone size: -
J gene: TRBJ1-1
V gene: TRBV6-6
D gene: -
CDR3 protein: CASSGGIAEAFF
CDR3 DNA: TGTGCCAGCAGTGGAGGGATCGCCGAAGCTTTCTTT

clone size: -
J gene: TRBJ1-6
V gene: TRBV7-8
D gene: TRBD1
CDR3 protein: CASSGSRGPPSPLHF
CDR3 DNA: TGTGCCAGCAGCGGATCAAGGGGGCCACCCTCACCCCTCCACTTT

clone size: -
J gene: TRBJ2-7
V gene: TRBV29-1
D gene: -
CDR3 protein: CSVEEGRSYEQYF
CDR3 DNA: TGCAGCGTTGAAGAGGGGCGGTCCTACGAGCAGTACTTC

clone size: once
J gene: TRBJ2-7
V gene: TRBV27
D gene: -
CDR3 protein: CASSLGPGKSYEQYF
CDR3 DNA: TGTGCCAGCAGTTTAGGGCCAGGAAAGAGCTACGAGCAGTACTTC

clone size: -
J gene: TRBJ1-5
V gene: TRBV14
D gene: -
CDR3 protein: CASSHLNQPQHF
CDR3 DNA: TGTGCCAGCAGCCACCTCAATCAGCCCCAGCATTTT